A selection of T cell receptor beta chains follows, all from one sample in a study of shared clonotypes between healthy human individuals. Repertoires were generated with immunoSEQ multiplex PCR, while TCRdb's copy carries only in-frame clones and drops some. The sample carries approximately 1.5 million clones, roughly 98% recorded once. What was sequenced was naive CD4+ T cells sorted from blood. Every receptor here comes from a man in his thirties or forties in good health. Both conserved end residues are part of each CDR3. The D gene is left open where the match is weak. Size tells how often a clone was seen (once, few, many) or the class of an expanded clone, and some rows leave it out.

TRBJ2-2 | NA | NA | TRBV6-5 | 15 | TGTGCCAGCAGTTACTTTGGGGGGAGGACCGGGGAGCTGTTTTTT | CASSYFGGRTGELFF
TRBJ1-1 | NA | NA | TRBV11-3 | 12 | TGTGCCAGCAGCTTCGGGGACACTGAAGCTTTCTTT | CASSFGDTEAFF
TRBJ2-7 | NA | NA | TRBV6-5 | 13 | TGTGCCAGCAGTTACTCGACCGGCAGCGAGCAGTACTTC | CASSYSTGSEQYF
TRBJ2-7 | NA | NA | TRBV27 | 13 | TGTGCCAGCAGTTCTCAGTGGGCTACCGAGCAGTACTTC | CASSSQWATEQYF
TRBJ1-4 | NA | once | TRBV28 | 15 | TGTGCCAGCAGTTTAGGGGCAGGGGATAATGAAAAACTGTTTTTT | CASSLGAGDNEKLFF
TRBJ2-7 | NA | NA | TRBV6-5 | 12 | TGTGCCAGCCGACAGAGCTCCTACGAGCAGTACTTC | CASRQSSYEQYF
TRBJ2-6 | NA | NA | TRBV25-1 | 13 | TGTGCCAGCAGAAAATCTGGGGCCAACGTCCTGACTTTC | CASRKSGANVLTF
TRBJ2-3 | TRBD2 | NA | TRBV28 | 18 | TGTGCCAGCAGTTTATATCTCCCAAGCGGGAGGGCAACAGATACGCAGTATTTT | CASSLYLPSGRATDTQYF
TRBJ1-3 | NA | once | TRBV9 | 13 | TGTGCCAGCAGCGATAGCTCTGGAAACACCATATATTTT | CASSDSSGNTIYF
TRBJ2-1 | TRBD2 | once | TRBV6-4 | 15 | TGTGCCAGCGGGACTAGCGGGAGTAGCTACAATGAGCAGTTCTTC | CASGTSGSSYNEQFF
TRBJ2-3 | TRBD2 | NA | TRBV29-1 | 15 | TGCAGCGTTGATCCGGGACTAGCAGGCCCAGATACGCAGTATTTT | CSVDPGLAGPDTQYF
TRBJ2-2 | TRBD2 | NA | TRBV10-3 | 15 | TGTGCCATCAGGGGTAGCGGGAGACTGGCCGGGGAGCTGTTTTTT | CAIRGSGRLAGELFF
TRBJ1-2 | NA | NA | TRBV14 | 15 | TGTGCCAGCAGCCAAGATCGACCTCTCTGGCGGGGCTACACCTTC | CASSQDRPLWRGYTF
TRBJ1-1 | TRBD1 | NA | TRBV27 | 17 | TGTGCCAGCAGTTTGAGCCAGGGGACAGAGATGAACACTGAAGCTTTCTTT | CASSLSQGTEMNTEAFF
TRBJ2-7 | TRBD2 | NA | TRBV6-1 | 15 | TGTGCCGGAGGACTAGCGGGAGCAGCCCCTTACGAGCAGTACTTC | CAGGLAGAAPYEQYF
TRBJ2-1 | TRBD2 | NA | TRBV18 | 15 | TGTGCCAGCTCATCACTAGCGGGAGGGAACAATGAGCAGTTCTTC | CASSSLAGGNNEQFF
TRBJ2-7 | NA | once | TRBV21-1 | 14 | TGTGCCAGCAGCAATGGGCCGGCGGTCCACGAGCAGTACTTC | CASSNGPAVHEQYF
TRBJ1-1 | NA | NA | TRBV5-1 | 13 | TGCGCCAGCAGGGACACTATGAACACTGAAGCTTTCTTT | CASRDTMNTEAFF
TRBJ2-6 | NA | NA | TRBV11-1 | 18 | TGTGCCAGCAGCCCCCAAGCCACAGGCGTCTCTGGGGCCAACGTCCTGACTTTC | CASSPQATGVSGANVLTF
TRBJ1-3 | TRBD1 | NA | TRBV5-4 | 14 | TGTGCCACCGGGGGAACAGGGGTAGGAAACACCATATATTTT | CATGGTGVGNTIYF
TRBJ2-1 | TRBD2 | NA | TRBV18 | 14 | TGTGCCAGCTCACCGACTAGCGGATACAATGAGCAGTTCTTC | CASSPTSGYNEQFF
TRBJ2-2 | TRBD2 | NA | TRBV11-2 | 15 | TGTGCCAGCAGGGCGGGACTAGCGGGGTTCGGGGAGCTGTTTTTT | CASRAGLAGFGELFF
TRBJ2-5 | TRBD1 | NA | TRBV6-1 | 15 | TGTGCCACGACGGGACAGGGCTCGTTGCAAGAGACCCAGTACTTC | CATTGQGSLQETQYF
TRBJ1-2 | NA | NA | TRBV5-1 | 17 | TGCGCCAGCAGCTTGGCTGGGATTTACGTCGATAACTATGGCTACACCTTC | CASSLAGIYVDNYGYTF
TRBJ1-5 | TRBD1 | NA | TRBV6-5 | 15 | TGTGCCAGCAGTTACGGTCAGGGGGCGAATCAGCCCCAGCATTTT | CASSYGQGANQPQHF
TRBJ1-1 | NA | NA | TRBV9 | 14 | TGTGCCAGCAGCGTAACGGTGAATACGGCTGAAGCTTTCTTT | CASSVTVNTAEAFF
TRBJ2-7 | TRBD2 | NA | TRBV18 | 13 | TGTGCCAGCGGGATGGGACTAGGAGGCGAGCAGTACTTC | CASGMGLGGEQYF